This TCR beta chain was sequenced in a study of regulatory T cells in long-lasting Graves disease. In this sample, this clonotype turned up a few times. This may be a read error, as it is one base from a much larger clone. Time point in this sample: newly diagnosed GD, antithyroid drugs for less than 3 months. PBMCs provided the RNA from which the TCR library was made. CDR3-region Arm-PCR and iRepertoire HTBI primers produced the TCR beta libraries. The authors' processing: Identification of gene segments yielded some 61 TRBV and 13 to 15 TRBJ across samples. A single record per CDR3 protein comes from TCRdb applying MiXCR to the multiplex PCR reads. These V and J calls are TCRdb output, not the study's own analysis. The sample carries fewer than 450,000 distinct CDR3 sequences, 14% to 15% recorded once. These data also formed part of another study, on T cells in Graves' hyperthyroidism and ophthalmopathy. This second study says: For the diagnoses, clinical symptoms, serum thyroxine and TRAb, thyroid ultrasound and orbital computed tomography were used. Expanded thyroid clonotypes (above 0.001) were mostly also found in blood.

This TCR came from a woman in her thirties or forties with Graves disease. The material sequenced was peripheral blood mononuclear cells (PBMCs), taken at new diagnosis, from a patient treated with antithyroid drugs.

The CDR3 here is CVSSAPLETEAFF. CDR3 bases: TGTGTCAGCAGTGCCCCATTGGAGACTGAAGCTTTCTTT. This rearrangement joins TRBV6-1 to TRBJ1-1; no clear D gene. Germline CDR1 reads MNHNS; CDR2 reads SASEGT. The CDR3 runs 13 residues.